This T cell receptor beta chain was identified during a study of T cells in Graves' hyperthyroidism and ophthalmopathy. The study's findings and limits: Ophthalmopathy could be told apart from stable hyperthyroidism with a 13 V-J model.

This clonotype was observed a handful of times. Its specificity is unknown. Amplified TCR beta CDR3 regions derived from RNA transcripts. With the HTBI primer set, the TCR CDR3 went through a first round of RT-PCR. One entry per CDR3 protein results from TCRdb running MiXCR on the multiplex PCR reads. The data hold hundreds of thousands of distinct CDR3 sequences, with about 17% observed a single time. The CDR3 consists of 15 residues. Germline assignment: CDR1 DFQATT and CDR2 SNEGSKA (reference sequence). V lost 0 bases to trimming and J lost 9 bases; unmatched junction nucleotides: 6. Specimen: blood. J is TRBJ2-1 and V is TRBV20-1; 12 nucleotides align to TRBD2. The receptor was derived from a woman between 45 and 60 years old with Graves' hyperthyroidism that later progressed to Graves' ophthalmopathy. In DNA, the CDR3 is TGCAGTGCTAGAGATCTAGCGGGGGGGCCGGTTGAGCAGTTCTTC. As protein: CSARDLAGGPVEQFF.